One T cell receptor beta chain is described in this entry. TCRdb keeps only in-frame clones here, not all; method: immunoSEQ multiplex PCR. This sample yields 35,000 to 40,000 clones, of which 84% are seen a single time; about 1.5% belongs to the top ten. The sample belongs to a study of blood T cell repertoires in COVID-19. On the study more broadly: COVID-19 samples from acute and convalescent phases originated in the United States, Italy and Spain.

J lost 3 bases, V lost 5 bases, and 12 bases had no gene match. Germline CDR1 reads MNHNY; CDR2 reads SVGAGI (reference sequence). The CDR3 contains 16 residues. The sequence was collected from a man aged 55 to 70 with COVID-19, enrolled during active disease. The gene calls are TRBV6-6 and TRBJ2-7, with 8 bases that match TRBD1. Sequenced input: peripheral blood. DNA for the CDR3: TGTGCCAGCAGTAACAATCCCGGGACAGGTCTCTACGAGCAGTACTTC. This translates into CASSNNPGTGLYEQYF.